This is a list of T cell receptor beta chains from one sample in a study of T cell responses to AZD1222 COVID-19 vaccine. Libraries were prepared by immunoSEQ multiplex PCR; TCRdb keeps only in-frame clonotypes and omits some of them. The sample contains around 120,000 clones, approximately 92% of which appear only once. The sample in question was peripheral blood, obtained on day 0 of AZD1222 vaccination. The receptors were gathered from an adult in good health. Each CDR3 is given with its conserved first and last residue. D genes are given only for firm matches. Only some rows state a clone size, as once, few, many or a class for expanded clones.

J gene | V gene | clone size | D gene | CDR3 DNA | CDR3 protein
TRBJ2-7 | TRBV27 | NA | TRBD1 | TGTGCCAGCGGTTACAGGGGGCGCGACGAGCAGTACTTC | CASGYRGRDEQYF
TRBJ2-7 | TRBV5-4 | NA | NA | TGTGCCAGCAGCTTGGCCTCGGGGGAGCAGTACTTC | CASSLASGEQYF
TRBJ1-2 | TRBV7-2 | NA | NA | TGTGCCAGCAGCTTAGCGGGGGGAGTAGGCTATGGCTACACCTTC | CASSLAGGVGYGYTF
TRBJ1-2 | TRBV6-6 | NA | NA | TGTGCCAGCAGTTACTGGCGCGGCGACTCTAACTATGGCTACACCTTC | CASSYWRGDSNYGYTF
TRBJ2-1 | TRBV21-1 | NA | NA | TGTGCCAGCAGCAAACCGGGACAAATGGAGGGACCCTACAATGAGCAGTTCTTC | CASSKPGQMEGPYNEQFF
TRBJ1-5 | TRBV5-6 | NA | NA | TGTGCCAGCAGCTTTGGGCAGGGCCTAAGTCAGCCCCAGCATTTT | CASSFGQGLSQPQHF
TRBJ1-4 | TRBV4-3 | few | TRBD1 | TGCGCCAGCAGCCAAGAAACCGGGACAGGGAATGAAAAACTGTTTTTT | CASSQETGTGNEKLFF
TRBJ1-2 | TRBV6-1 | once | NA | TGTGCCAGCAGTGAAATCCAGTATGGCTACACCTTC | CASSEIQYGYTF
TRBJ1-2 | TRBV28 | NA | TRBD1 | TGTGCCAGCAGTTTCGGACAGGGGGAATTTTCTGATGGCTACACCTTC | CASSFGQGEFSDGYTF
TRBJ1-5 | TRBV6-2/TRBV6-3 | once | NA | TGTGCCAGCAGTCAGGGGCGGGATCAGCCCCAGCATTTT | CASSQGRDQPQHF
TRBJ1-3 | TRBV21-1 | NA | NA | TGTGCCAGCAGCTTAGGGGACTGGGGGCTCTCTGGAAACACCATATATTTT | CASSLGDWGLSGNTIYF
TRBJ2-3 | TRBV11-3 | NA | TRBD2 | TGTGCCAGCAGCAAAGGGCAGCGGGAGAAGGATACGCAGTATTTT | CASSKGQREKDTQYF
TRBJ1-2 | TRBV9 | NA | TRBD1 | TGTGCCAGCAGCGTAGACACAGGGGGTTATGGCTACACCTTC | CASSVDTGGYGYTF
TRBJ1-3 | TRBV5-1 | NA | NA | TGCGCCAGCAGCTTATATGGGCTGGACGGCAACTCTGGAAACACCATATATTTT | CASSLYGLDGNSGNTIYF
TRBJ2-1 | TRBV15 | NA | TRBD2 | TGTGCCACCAGCAGGGGGGGGACTAGCGATGAGCAGTTCTTC | CATSRGGTSDEQFF
TRBJ1-2 | TRBV5-4 | NA | NA | TGTGCCAGCAGCCCAGACAATAACTATGGCTACACCTTC | CASSPDNNYGYTF
TRBJ1-3 | TRBV7-2 | NA | TRBD1 | TGTGCCAGCAGCTTAGTCGGGGGACAGGGTTTGGGAAACACCATATATTTT | CASSLVGGQGLGNTIYF
TRBJ1-1 | TRBV2 | NA | NA | TGTGCCAGCAGTCTAATCAGGGGAAACACTGAAGCTTTCTTT | CASSLIRGNTEAFF
TRBJ2-3 | TRBV25-1 | NA | NA | TGTGCCAGCAGTGATATGAGACACGAGAACACAGATACGCAGTATTTT | CASSDMRHENTDTQYF
TRBJ2-1 | TRBV12-3/TRBV12-4 | once | NA | TGTGCCAGCACTCCCGGGACCGAGAATGAGCAGTTCTTC | CASTPGTENEQFF
TRBJ2-2 | TRBV6-4 | many | NA | TGTGCCAGCAGTGGGGGGAACACCGGGGAGCTGTTTTTT | CASSGGNTGELFF
TRBJ1-3 | TRBV12-3/TRBV12-4 | NA | NA | TGTGCCAGCAGGGCTGGAAACACCATATATTTT | CASRAGNTIYF
TRBJ1-5 | TRBV13 | NA | TRBD1 | TGTGCCAGCAGCTTAAGGGGGACAGGGCCGGACCAGCCCCAGCATTTT | CASSLRGTGPDQPQHF
TRBJ1-5 | TRBV27 | NA | NA | TGTGCCAGCAGTAGAACAGGTGGGCCCCAGCATTTT | CASSRTGGPQHF
TRBJ1-5 | TRBV6-2/TRBV6-3 | NA | NA | TGTGCCAGCAGTTACGGGCGACATCAGCCCCAGCATTTT | CASSYGRHQPQHF
TRBJ2-7 | TRBV4-1 | NA | NA | TGCGCCAGCAGCCAAGAGGGTTCTCTAGGGGGCGAGCAGTACTTC | CASSQEGSLGGEQYF
TRBJ2-4 | TRBV6-1 | NA | NA | TGTGCCAGCAGTGTAGGTCAGACACTAGCCAAAAACATTCAGTACTTC | CASSVGQTLAKNIQYF
TRBJ1-1 | TRBV5-1 | NA | TRBD1 | TGCGCCAGCAGCGGGACAGGGGCCCAGAACACTGAAGCTTTCTTT | CASSGTGAQNTEAFF
TRBJ1-5 | TRBV28 | NA | NA | TGTGCCAGCAGTTTTGGGGCTAGCAATCAGCCCCAGCATTTT | CASSFGASNQPQHF
TRBJ1-2 | TRBV5-6 | few | NA | TGTGCCAGCAGCCCAGGTCGGGTGGAAGTGTATGGCTACACCTTC | CASSPGRVEVYGYTF
TRBJ1-2 | TRBV4-1 | NA | NA | TGCGCCAGCAGCCAAGGGGGCACGAGTGGCTACACCTTC | CASSQGGTSGYTF
TRBJ2-6 | TRBV9 | NA | TRBD1 | TGTGCCAGCAGCCCCCTCGACAGGGTGACTGGGGCCAACGTCCTGACTTTC | CASSPLDRVTGANVLTF
TRBJ2-5 | TRBV13 | once | TRBD2 | TGTGCCAGCAGCTTAGGGACTAGCGGTAAAGAGACCCAGTACTTC | CASSLGTSGKETQYF
TRBJ1-2 | TRBV7-9 | NA | NA | TGTGCCAGCAGCTTAGGTCAGGGGACATATGGCTACACCTTC | CASSLGQGTYGYTF
TRBJ2-3 | TRBV11-2 | NA | NA | TGTGCCAGCAGCCCGTCCGGGGATACGCAGTATTTT | CASSPSGDTQYF
TRBJ1-6 | TRBV27 | NA | NA | TGTGCCAGCAGTTTTAAGTCCCTGGACAATTCACCCCTCCACTTT | CASSFKSLDNSPLHF